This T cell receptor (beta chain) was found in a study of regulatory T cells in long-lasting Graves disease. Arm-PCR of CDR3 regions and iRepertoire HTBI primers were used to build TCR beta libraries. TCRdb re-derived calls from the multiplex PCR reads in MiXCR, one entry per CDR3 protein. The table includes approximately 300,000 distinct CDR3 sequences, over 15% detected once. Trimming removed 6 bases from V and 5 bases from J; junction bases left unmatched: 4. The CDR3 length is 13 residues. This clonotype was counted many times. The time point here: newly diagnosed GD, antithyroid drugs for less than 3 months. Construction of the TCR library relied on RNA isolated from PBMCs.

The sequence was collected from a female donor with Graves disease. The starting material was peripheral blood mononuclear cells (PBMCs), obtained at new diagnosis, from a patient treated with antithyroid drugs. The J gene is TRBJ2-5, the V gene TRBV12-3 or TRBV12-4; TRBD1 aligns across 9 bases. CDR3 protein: CASRQGAAETQYF. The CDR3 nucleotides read TGTGCCAGCAGACAGGGGGCAGCGGAGACCCAGTACTTC.